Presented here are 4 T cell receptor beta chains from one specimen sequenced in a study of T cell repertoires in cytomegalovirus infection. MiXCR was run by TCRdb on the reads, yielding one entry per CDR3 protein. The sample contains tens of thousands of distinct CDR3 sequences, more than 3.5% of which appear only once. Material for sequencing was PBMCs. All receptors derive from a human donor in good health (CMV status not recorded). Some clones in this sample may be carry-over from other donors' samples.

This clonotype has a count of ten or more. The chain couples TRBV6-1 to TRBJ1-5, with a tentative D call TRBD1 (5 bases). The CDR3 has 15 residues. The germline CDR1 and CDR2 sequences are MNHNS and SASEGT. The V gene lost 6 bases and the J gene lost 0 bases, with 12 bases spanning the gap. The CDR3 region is CASSPTGHSNQPQHF. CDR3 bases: TGTGCCAGCAGCCCCACAGGACATAGCAATCAGCCCCAGCATTTT.

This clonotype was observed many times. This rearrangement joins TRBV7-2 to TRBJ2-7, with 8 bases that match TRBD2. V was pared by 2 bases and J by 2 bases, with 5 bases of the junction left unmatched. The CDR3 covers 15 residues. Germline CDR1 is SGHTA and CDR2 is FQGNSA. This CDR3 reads CASSLSGGPPYEQYF. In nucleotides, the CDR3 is TGTGCCAGCAGCTTATCGGGGGGGCCACCCTACGAGCAGTACTTC.

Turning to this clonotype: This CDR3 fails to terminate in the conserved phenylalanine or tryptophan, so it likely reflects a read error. CDR3: CASGSRERENQYV. CDR3 coding DNA: TGTGCGAGCGGCTCGAGGGAGAGAGAGAACCAGTACGTC. V and J are TRBV7-8 and TRBJ2-5; D may be TRBD2 (5 bases). The CDR3 has 13 residues. Looked up from germline, CDR1 is SGHVS and CDR2 is FQNEAQ.

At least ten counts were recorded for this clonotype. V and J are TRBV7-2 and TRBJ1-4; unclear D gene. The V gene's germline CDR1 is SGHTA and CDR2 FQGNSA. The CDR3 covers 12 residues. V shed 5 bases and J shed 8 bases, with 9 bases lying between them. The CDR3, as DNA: TGTGCCAGCAGCCTCGGGCGGGAAAAACTGTTTTTT. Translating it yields CASSLGREKLFF.